This passage covers 11 T cell receptor beta chains from one sample sequenced in a study of blood T cells in healthy people across ages. Using a J-beta primer mix together with a sample-barcoded 5' primer, a second PCR was run for about 7 to 12 cycles. Each CDR3 protein gets one entry after TCRdb re-called the 5' RACE reads with MiXCR. In the table there are about 670,000 distinct CDR3 sequences, over 40% of which are singletons. The sequencing input was blood. The origin of the receptors is a woman of 80 years or more in good health.

At least ten counts were recorded for this clonotype. The chain uses TRBV6-6 and TRBJ1-5; no clear D. Germline assignment: CDR1 MNHNY and CDR2 SVGAGI (reference sequence). Trimming left V 11 bases short and J 1 base short, with 15 bases between. This CDR3 has 14 residues. The CDR3 DNA sequence: TGTGCCCTCGAGCCTCCGGGCAGCAATCAGCCCCAGCATTTT. Translation: CALEPPGSNQPQHF.

This chain joins TRBV12-3 or TRBV12-4 and TRBJ1-5; the match to TRBD1 covers 8 bases. CDR3 length: 15 amino acids. Trimming removed 3 bases from V and 5 bases from J; junction bases left unmatched: 6. The CDR3 region has the DNA TGTGCCAGCAGTTTTGGACAGGGTGATTATCAGCCCCAGCATTTT. Protein: CASSFGQGDYQPQHF.

The chain uses TRBV30 and TRBJ1-5, with TRBD1 matching over 11 bases. Germline CDR1 reads GTSNPN; CDR2 reads SVGIG (reference sequence). The CDR3 runs 15 residues. Losses at the gene ends were 5 bases for V and 1 base for J; bases not matched to a gene: 4. This CDR3 reads CAWGQGAVSNQPQHF. The CDR3, as DNA: TGTGCCTGGGGACAGGGGGCGGTGAGCAATCAGCCCCAGCATTTT.

This clonotype appeared once. The J gene is TRBJ1-1, the V gene TRBV7-9, with TRBD1 as a possible D gene (5 bases). V lost 4 bases and J 11 bases, leaving 14 bases between the germline ends. This CDR3 has 12 residues. The germline CDR1 and CDR2 sequences are SEHNR and FQNEAQ (reference sequence). The CDR3, as DNA: TGTGCCAGCAGCTCCCTGGGGCAGTCGGCTTTCTTT. Translated, it gives CASSSLGQSAFF.

V and J are TRBV29-1 and TRBJ2-5, with D unresolved. The tail of the sequence fits TRBJ2-7 better, so the J call may be wrong. The germline CDR1 and CDR2 sequences are SQVTM and ANQGSEA. The length of the CDR3 is 12 residues. In DNA, the CDR3 is TGCAGCGTTGCGGCCGGAACCTACGAGCAGTACTTC. The encoded protein is CSVAAGTYEQYF.

This chain uses TRBV27 with TRBJ2-1, with D perhaps matching TRBD1 (6 bases). V lost 3 bases to trimming and J lost 9 bases, with 15 bases between them. The length of the CDR3 is 14 residues. Germline loops: CDR1 MNHEY, CDR2 SMNVEV (reference sequence). In nucleotides, the CDR3 is TGTGCCAGCAGTTTCGGTGGCAGGGGTTGTGAGCAGTTCTTC. Translated: CASSFGGRGCEQFF.

The chain combines TRBV6-2 or TRBV6-3 with TRBJ2-5; D is undetermined. The CDR3 sequence is 11 residues long. Germline CDR1 MNHEY, CDR2 SVGEGT. The ends were cut back, 6 bases at V and 11 bases at J, with 13 bases in the middle. The CDR3 DNA follows: TGTGCCAGCAGGTCCAACAATGAGCAGTACTTC. The encoded protein is CASRSNNEQYF.

Regarding this clonotype: Its ends do not fully match the called genes, so a read error is possible. The V call is TRBV20-1, the J call TRBJ2-5; possibly TRBD2 for D (6 bases). The CDR3 covers 13 residues. Germline loops: CDR1 DFQATT, CDR2 SNEGSKA (reference sequence). In nucleotides, the CDR3 is TGCAGTGCTAGCGCGGGACTCCAAGAGGCCCAGTACTTC. Translated, it gives CSASAGLQEAQYF.

The J gene is TRBJ2-2, the V gene TRBV10-3, with TRBD1 matching 9 bases. Germline values: CDR1 ENHRY, CDR2 SYGVKD. The CDR3 consists of 12 residues. With V trimmed by 9 bases and J by 9 bases, 5 bases remained unmatched. As DNA, the CDR3 is TGTGCCATGGGACAGGGTGACCGGGAGCTGTTTTTT. Translation gives CAMGQGDRELFF.

Points on this clonotype: The junction shows a germline mismatch at one end, possibly a read error. The chain joins TRBV11-2 to TRBJ1-2; D is possibly TRBD1 (5 bases). The CDR3 covers 14 residues. Germline CDR1 is SGHAT and CDR2 is FQNNGV. CDR3 in amino acids: CASSYGSRAHGYTF. The CDR3 bases are TGTGCCAGCAGCTACGGGAGCAGGGCCCATGGGTACACCTTC.

The rearrangement uses TRBV10-3 and TRBJ2-1; 14 bases are a match to TRBD2. Near its end, the DNA agrees better with TRBJ2-7, so the J call may be wrong. The CDR3 contains 16 residues. In germline, CDR1 is ENHRY, CDR2 SYGVKD. This CDR3 reads CAISDPGTSGGNEQYF. In DNA form, the CDR3 reads TGTGCCATCAGTGATCCCGGGACTAGCGGGGGCAACGAGCAGTACTTC.